The following is a T cell receptor (beta chain) sequence with its context. Its antigen is currently unknown. This entry is derived from a study of shared clonotypes between healthy human individuals. V was pared by 5 bases and J by 5 bases, with 15 bases between. The CDR3 sequence is 14 residues long. CDR1 and CDR2 (germline): SGHVS, FNYEAQ. Study-wide findings and caveats: The naive CD4 repertoires of several donors were compared, and roughly 5% of clonotypes were shared. Only blood was sampled; tissue repertoires likely differ.

In the authors' methods: Because ImmunoSEQ provided only junction sequences with no quality scores, the filtering differed. The protocol was immunoSEQ multiplex PCR, while the TCRdb copy is restricted to in-frame clones and leaves out a portion. That table gives V, J and clone size, and the DNA gave D and trimming. The table has more than 850,000 clones, about 84% seen once; the top ten hold roughly 0.56%. The sequenced material came from memory CD4+ T cells from PBMCs. The subset is: CD45RA-negative fraction. The TCR comes from a man aged 18 to 29 in good health. Some clones in this sample may be carry-over from other donors' samples. The chain has TRBV7-6 and TRBJ2-5; perhaps D is TRBD1 or TRBD2 (5 bases each). The CDR3 spells CASSQTRDGETQYF. CDR3 bases: TGTGCCAGCAGCCAGACGAGGGACGGGGAGACCCAGTACTTC.